This T cell receptor beta chain was sequenced in a study of T cell changes during pregnancy in multiple sclerosis. Libraries were prepared by immunoSEQ multiplex PCR; TCRdb keeps only in-frame clonotypes and omits some of them. The table includes roughly 90,000 clones, approximately 90% detected once. The CDR3 has 15 residues. Germline loops: CDR1 KGHSH, CDR2 LQKENI. Trimming took 3 bases from V and 2 from J, leaving 14 bases between them. The V and J genes are TRBV18 and TRBJ2-7; maybe TRBD1 (6 bases). The TCR was taken from a female donor in good health, enrolled as a control in a pregnancy study. Sequences were derived from peripheral blood, sampled in the first trimester of pregnancy. The DNA for the CDR3 is TGTGCCAGCTCACCGGGGCAGGGGTTCACCTACGAGCAGTACTTC. Protein sequence: CASSPGQGFTYEQYF.